This entry describes one T cell receptor beta chain. Trimming at V came to 2 bases and at J to 7 bases, leaving 4 bases not matched to a gene. The CDR3 consists of 14 residues. The V gene's germline CDR1 is MNHEY and CDR2 SMNVEV (reference sequence). These data are taken from a study of cytomegalovirus exposure and HLA in healthy donors. TCRdb keeps only in-frame clones here, not all; method: immunoSEQ multiplex PCR. The sample carries more than 95,000 clones, more than 75% recorded once. The TCR originated in a man between 18 and 29 years old in good health and CMV-seronegative. The specimen sequenced was PBMCs. V usage is TRBV27 and J usage is TRBJ1-4, with 7 bases that match TRBD1. The CDR3 nucleotides read TGTGCCAGCAGTTTAAGAGGGGGCGGTGAAAAACTGTTTTTT. It yields the protein CASSLRGGGEKLFF.